Sequencing of this T cell receptor beta chain was carried out in a study of shared clonotypes between healthy human individuals. None of the donors, who were healthy HIV-negative adults, had recently had acute infections or vaccinations. Every donor, a Caucasian adult, lived in Nashville, Tennessee. In this sample, this clone turned up many times. The method was immunoSEQ multiplex PCR; TCRdb's version includes in-frame clones alone and lacks a portion of them. The data contain some 92,000 clones, 40% to 55% of them singletons. The sequence derives from a middle-aged woman in good health. Some clones in this sample may be carry-over from other donors' samples. The sequenced sample consisted of PBMCs.

The CDR3, as DNA: TGTGCCAGCAGCGTAACCCCCACTAGAGCCGGGGATGAGCAGTTCTTC. Protein product: CASSVTPTRAGDEQFF. The chain uses TRBV9 and TRBJ2-1; TRBD2 is a possible D gene (5 bases). With 1 base removed from V and 8 bases from J, the gap between germline ends came to 19 bases. CDR3 length equals 16 residues. From germline, CDR1 is SGDLS and CDR2 YYNGEE.